Below are 16 T cell receptor beta chains sequenced from a single sample in a study of T cells after posttransplantation cyclophosphamide. Data came from immunoSEQ multiplex PCR; TCRdb stores just in-frame clones and leaves some out. The repertoire holds 15,000 to 17,000 clones, more than 70% seen once, with over 4.5% in the top ten. Control samples came 1 year after myeloablative marrow transplants with methotrexate plus calcineurin inhibitor. This sample comprised PBMCs, obtained roughly 57 weeks after allogeneic stem cell transplant with calcineurin inhibitor and methotrexate. These TCRs come from a male patient younger than 35 who received an allogeneic stem cell transplant from a related donor, was CMV-positive, and had no GVHD. The graft donor may have given rise to some T cells.

This chain uses TRBV5-6 with TRBJ2-2; 7 bases map to TRBD1. CDR1 SGHDT and CDR2 YYEEEE come from the germline V gene. This CDR3 region has 16 residues. J gave up 7 bases and V 5 bases, and 14 bases lay outside the gene matches. CDR3 amino acids: CASRSIERGRFGELFF. CDR3 nucleotide sequence: TGTGCCAGCAGGTCCATTGAAAGGGGGCGCTTCGGGGAGCTGTTTTTT.

V gene TRBV2 combines with J gene TRBJ2-7; D remains unclear. Between the trimmed V and J ends, which lost 7 bases and 0 bases, there was a span of 10 bases. CDR1 is SNHLY, CDR2 FYNNEI, per germline. The CDR3 covers 13 residues. CDR3 bases: TGTGCCAGCAACCCCGCGAGCTCCTACGAGCAGTACTTC. This codes for CASNPASSYEQYF.

The sample holds a few counts of this clone. A much larger clone differs by one base, so this may be a read error. Different DNA sequences within this sample yield the same CDR3. This chain links TRBV25-1 with TRBJ1-6; the D is unclear. The CDR3 covers 13 residues. Germline values: CDR1 MGHDK, CDR2 SYGVNS. The CDR3 region is CASSAGTNSPLHF. CDR3 DNA: TGTGCCAGCAGTGCGGGAACTAATTCTCCCCTCCACTTT.

Note on this clone: At one of its ends the junction is not consistent with the germline gene, which may arise from a read error. The gene calls are TRBV4-1 and TRBJ2-1; 9 bases match TRBD1. Germline values: CDR1 MGHRA, CDR2 YSYEKL. CDR3 length: 21 amino acids. The CDR3 loop reads CASSQDAVIAFTGGLYSEQFF. The DNA of the CDR3 is TGCGCCAGCAGCCAAGATGCTGTCATTGCGTTCACAGGGGGCCTCTACAGTGAGCAGTTCTTC.

The genes are TRBV4-1 and TRBJ2-7, with 9 bases identical to TRBD2. This CDR3 has 16 amino acids. V was clipped by 1 base and J by 3 bases; unmatched bases: 7. In germline, CDR1 is MGHRA, CDR2 YSYEKL. The CDR3 nucleotides read TGCGCCAGCAGCCAAGCACTAGCGGGCGTCCACTACGAGCAGTACTTC. Amino acid sequence: CASSQALAGVHYEQYF.

This clone was observed once. The V and J genes are TRBV6-1 and TRBJ2-7, with a weak D call TRBD1 (6 bases). Looked up from germline, CDR1 is MNHNS and CDR2 is SASEGT. V shed 3 bases and J shed 13 bases, with 16 bases lying between them. The CDR3 runs 12 residues. CDR3 region: CASSDATGPRYF. The CDR3 DNA follows: TGTGCCAGCAGTGACGCAACAGGGCCTAGATACTTC.

The V call is TRBV19, the J call TRBJ1-5; D remains unclear. Deletions cut 3 bases from V and 0 bases from J, with 15 bases between. CDR1 and CDR2 from the germline V gene are LNHDA and SQIVND (reference sequence). This CDR3 is built from 17 residues. The CDR3 spells CASSISWLTDSNQPQHF. The CDR3, as DNA: TGTGCCAGTAGTATTAGTTGGCTGACTGATAGCAATCAGCCCCAGCATTTT.

The V call is TRBV6-4, the J call TRBJ2-3; 11 bases are a match to TRBD2. The V segment lost 6 bases and the J segment 9 bases; nucleotides outside the gene matches: 14. CDR3 size: 16 residues. Looked up from germline, CDR1 is MRHNA and CDR2 is SNTAGT. This CDR3 reads CASSPTSGIPRGTQYF. In DNA form, the CDR3 reads TGTGCCAGCAGCCCGACTAGCGGGATCCCCAGGGGAACGCAGTATTTT.

This clone was counted once. The J gene is TRBJ1-6, the V gene TRBV28; D perhaps matches TRBD1 (6 bases). Germline CDR1 reads MDHEN; CDR2 reads SYDVKM. The CDR3 is 12 residues long. Between the trimmed V and J ends, which lost 5 bases and 12 bases, there was a span of 11 bases. CDR3 sequence reads: CASSLLQGPLHF. In DNA, the CDR3 is TGTGCCAGCAGTCTCCTACAGGGACCCCTCCACTTT.

The chain carries TRBV30 and TRBJ1-1; no reliable D call. V lost 0 bases and J lost 11, with 19 bases in between. Germline V lookup: CDR1 GTSNPN, CDR2 SVGIG (reference sequence). The CDR3 loop spans 14 amino acids. The CDR3 loop reads CAWSVWWTITIAFF. CDR3 in DNA: TGTGCCTGGAGTGTTTGGTGGACTATAACGATTGCTTTCTTT. The complete variable domain, with remaining parts taken from reference TRBV30 and TRBJ1-1, reads SQTIHQWPATLVQPVGSPLSLECTVEGTSNPNLYWYRQAAGRGLQLLFYSVGIGQISSEVPQNLSASRPQDRQFILSSKKLLLSDSGFYLCAWSVWWTITIAFFGQGTRLTVV.

The chain has TRBV28 and TRBJ2-7; TRBD2 might be the D (6 bases). Germline-derived CDR1 and CDR2 are MDHEN and SYDVKM. V was trimmed by 3 bases and J by 2 bases, leaving 11 bases between them. There are 14 residues in the CDR3. This CDR3 is CASSLYSGPYEQYF. Here the CDR3 DNA reads TGTGCCAGCAGTTTGTATAGCGGACCCTACGAGCAGTACTTC.

The J gene is TRBJ2-7, the V gene TRBV4-3, with 7 bases lining up with TRBD2. The germline V gene encodes CDR1 LGHNA and CDR2 YSLEER. The CDR3 length is 16 residues. After removal of 1 base from V and 3 bases from J, the junction contained 9 bases not matched to a gene. CDR3: CASSQVVAGVRYEQYF. CDR3 nucleotide sequence: TGCGCCAGCAGCCAAGTCGTCGCGGGAGTTCGCTACGAGCAGTACTTC.

The chain uses TRBV25-1 and TRBJ1-5; weak D call: TRBD1 (6 bases). Trimming stripped 5 bases from V and 3 bases from J, with 8 bases between. The CDR3 runs 13 residues. Germline CDR1 MGHDK, CDR2 SYGVNS. CDR3 residues: CASSRTVNQPQHF. Written as DNA, the CDR3 is TGTGCCAGCAGTCGGACAGTCAATCAGCCCCAGCATTTT.

V usage is TRBV6-4 and J usage is TRBJ1-6, with no clear D. The germline V gene encodes CDR1 MRHNA and CDR2 SNTAGT. Trimming cost V 4 bases and J 3 bases, with 10 bases left between them. CDR3 size: 15 residues. The CDR3 nucleotides read TGTGCCAGCAGTGTAGACTCGATCTATAATTCACCCCTCCACTTT. The encoded protein is CASSVDSIYNSPLHF.

In this sample, this clone turned up a few times. The chain uses TRBV4-3 and TRBJ2-1; D remains unclear. The CDR3 runs 14 residues. The ends were cut back, 0 bases at V and 9 bases at J, with 12 bases in the middle. Per germline, CDR1 LGHNA and CDR2 YSLEER. The chain's CDR3 is CASSQDSRRSEQFF. DNA of the CDR3: TGCGCCAGCAGCCAAGATTCACGCAGGTCTGAGCAGTTCTTC.

On this clone itself: Mismatch with germline at one junction end may stem from a read error. The genes are TRBV23-1 and TRBJ2-1, with D maybe TRBD2 (7 bases). TRBV23-1 is recorded as an ORF, its role being uncertain. There are 20 residues in the CDR3. DNA of the CDR3: TGCGCCAGCAGTCAATCAAAGGGGGGGGATATGGACGTAGGCTACAGTGAGCAGTTCTTC. Translating it yields CASSQSKGGDMDVGYSEQFF.